This T cell receptor beta chain was sequenced during a study of breast tumors, draining lymph nodes, adjacent tissues. Study results and caveats: Luminal-like breast cancer showed significantly greater tumor-nontumor repertoire similarity than basal-like breast cancer did. Tumor repertoires ranked between lymph nodes and nontumor tissue in diversity, with V and J gene preferences.

With respect to this clonotype: Its antigen is undetermined.

In TCRdb, the multiplex PCR reads were re-called with MiXCR into one record per CDR3 protein. The sample lists 15,000 to 16,000 distinct CDR3 sequences; under 60% were seen once. Germline lookup yields CDR1 MNHNS and CDR2 SASEGT. The CDR3 runs to 16 residues. V was pared by 5 bases and J by 0 bases, with 14 bases between. This TCR came from a female donor with breast cancer. Some clones in this sample may be carry-over from other donors' samples. The rearrangement joins TRBV6-1 to TRBJ2-4, with D hard to call. The sequencing sample was made of tumor-adjacent breast tissue. CDR3 sequence: CASSHSSALAKNIQYF. DNA for the CDR3: TGTGCCAGCAGTCATTCGAGCGCCCTAGCCAAAAACATTCAGTACTTC.